Below, 25 T cell receptor beta chains from the same sample are listed, as sequenced in a study of patients and donors after allogeneic stem cell transplantation. In TCRdb, the RT-PCR reads were re-called with MiXCR into one record per CDR3 protein. The sample has roughly 940,000 distinct CDR3 sequences, under 20% seen once. Sequenced material: blood, either unsorted or a sorted T cell fraction (not recorded which). The receptors were sampled from a human donor who was either an allogeneic HSCT recipient or a stem cell or donor lymphocyte infusion donor (not recorded which). It is not recorded whose cells these are; they may come from a transplant donor.

Turning to this clonotype: Sequence at one end of the junction differs from germline and may be a read error. The J gene is TRBJ2-7, the V gene TRBV5-4; D assignment may be TRBD1 or TRBD2 (5 bases each). Germline loops: CDR1 SGHNT, CDR2 YYREEE (reference sequence). The CDR3 has 13 amino acids. CDR3 sequence: CASSTGTSNEQYF. The CDR3 bases are TGTGCCAGCAGCACCGGGACCTCCAACGAGCAGTACTTC. Supplemented by reference TRBV5-4 and TRBJ2-7, the full variable domain reads ETGVTQSPTHLIKTRGQQVTLRCSSQSGHNTVSWYQQALGQGPQFIFQYYREEENGRGNFPPRFSGLQFPNYSSELNVNALELDDSALYLCASSTGTSNEQYFGPGTRLTVT.

The V and J genes are TRBV6-1 and TRBJ1-1, with 7 nucleotides matching TRBD1. This CDR3 comprises 14 residues. The V segment lost 6 bases and the J segment 5 bases; nucleotides outside the gene matches: 9. Germline V gives CDR1 MNHNS, CDR2 SASEGT. DNA for the CDR3: TGTGCCAGCAGGCCAGGGGGGCAGGGAACTGAAGCTTTCTTT. It translates to CASRPGGQGTEAFF.

This clonotype came up a few times. The chain employs TRBV6-6 and TRBJ2-2; D gene ambiguous. Germline CDR1 reads MNHNY; CDR2 reads SVGAGI (reference sequence). The V gene lost 5 bases and the J gene lost 5 bases, with 6 bases spanning the gap. The CDR3 has 12 amino acids. This chain's CDR3 is CASSQLTGELFF. In DNA, the CDR3 is TGTGCCAGCAGTCAATTAACCGGGGAGCTGTTTTTT.

This chain joins TRBV20-1 and TRBJ2-7; possibly TRBD1 or TRBD2 for D (5 bases each). CDR3 length: 15 amino acids. V was pared by 6 bases and J by 0 bases, with 18 bases between. Germline V lookup: CDR1 DFQATT, CDR2 SNEGSKA (reference sequence). In DNA form, the CDR3 reads TGCAGTGCCGACCAGGGACGGCTTAGCTCCTACGAGCAGTACTTC. Translation gives CSADQGRLSSYEQYF.

This clonotype appeared a few times. J is TRBJ2-2 and V is TRBV6-5; 9 bases agree with TRBD2. The CDR3 has 18 amino acids. After removal of 2 bases from V and 6 bases from J, the junction contained 13 bases not matched to a gene. Per germline, CDR1 MNHEY and CDR2 SVGAGI. The CDR3 reads CASSYQGRGGRQAGELFF. The CDR3 DNA follows: TGTGCCAGCAGTTACCAGGGGCGGGGGGGCCGTCAGGCCGGGGAGCTGTTTTTT.

This clonotype was seen only a few times. The chain's CDR3 is CASSATAGNHNEQFF. Here the CDR3 DNA reads TGCGCCAGCAGCGCGACGGCGGGGAATCATAATGAGCAGTTCTTC. The rearrangement uses TRBV5-1 and TRBJ2-1, with D possibly matching TRBD2 (6 bases). CDR3 size: 15 residues. Trimming shortened V by 4 bases and J by 7 bases, and 18 bases separated the two germline ends. Germline values: CDR1 SGHRS, CDR2 YFSETQ.

CDR3 protein: CASSVSTAYEQYF. CDR3 DNA: TGTGCCAGCAGCGTCTCGACAGCTTACGAGCAGTACTTC. The chain is built from TRBV9 and TRBJ2-7; possible D gene TRBD1, 5 bases. Germline V gene sequence: CDR1 SGDLS, CDR2 YYNGEE. V was shortened by 2 bases and J by 4 bases, with 10 bases between the two germline ends. CDR3 size: 13 residues.

The table lists this clonotype with a few counts. This rearrangement joins TRBV20-1 to TRBJ2-7; D gene uncertain. Trimming shortened V by 5 bases and J by 3 bases, and 11 bases separated the two germline ends. The CDR3 has 12 amino acids. Germline values: CDR1 DFQATT, CDR2 SNEGSKA (reference sequence). This chain's CDR3 is CSAARADYEQYF. The DNA for the CDR3 is TGCAGTGCTGCCCGGGCTGACTACGAGCAGTACTTC.

Only one count was recorded for this clonotype. V and J are TRBV29-1 and TRBJ2-7; no clear D. This CDR3 comprises 10 residues. Germline CDR1 SQVTM, CDR2 ANQGSEA. Trimming removed 2 bases from V and 12 bases from J, with 11 bases in between. The CDR3 DNA is TGCAGCGTTGAACCCTATCTAGGGTACTTC. Translation gives CSVEPYLGYF.

The chain uses TRBV5-1 and TRBJ1-3; D not certain. V was shortened by 4 bases and J by 1 base, with 12 bases between the two germline ends. This CDR3 is built from 15 residues. Germline-derived CDR1 and CDR2 are SGHRS and YFSETQ. Here the CDR3 reads CASSEHPLSGNTIYF. DNA of the CDR3: TGCGCCAGCAGCGAGCACCCCTTGTCTGGAAACACCATATATTTT.

This clonotype was seen many times. The chain carries TRBV4-2 and TRBJ2-5; 11 bases map to TRBD2. Germline V gene lookup returns CDR1 LGHNA and CDR2 YNFKEQ. The ends lost 2 bases at V and 5 bases at J; junction bases unmatched: 1. The CDR3 is 14 amino acids. The CDR3 sequence: CASSQRTSGETQYF. The CDR3 coding sequence is TGTGCCAGCAGCCAAAGGACTAGCGGGGAGACCCAGTACTTC.

This clonotype was seen a handful of times. The chain uses TRBV20-1 and TRBJ1-6; a possible D gene is TRBD1 (5 bases). The CDR3 sequence is 17 residues long. The germline V gene has CDR1 DFQATT and CDR2 SNEGSKA (reference sequence). Trimming took off 5 bases at V and 1 base at J, with 18 bases between the two ends. DNA of the CDR3: TGCAGTGCTGGCGTATCAGGGACGGGGTCCTATAATTCACCCCTCCACTTT. This codes for CSAGVSGTGSYNSPLHF.

This clonotype was recorded many times. This chain joins TRBV20-1 and TRBJ2-1; tentative D call: TRBD1 (6 bases). The V gene's germline CDR1 is DFQATT and CDR2 SNEGSKA (reference sequence). The V and J ends lost 6 bases and 5 bases respectively, with 14 bases between them. The CDR3 is 13 residues long. Here the CDR3 reads CSAGGQKNNEQFF. The DNA for the CDR3 is TGCAGTGCCGGCGGACAGAAAAACAATGAGCAGTTCTTC.

V and J are TRBV27 and TRBJ2-1; 7 bases align to TRBD1. The junction had 11 bases not matched to a gene; V was cut back by 6 bases and J by 9 bases. Germline assignment: CDR1 MNHEY and CDR2 SMNVEV (reference sequence). The CDR3 consists of 14 residues. This CDR3 is CASSYSGTDVEQFF. The CDR3 nucleotides are TGTGCCAGCAGCTACTCCGGGACAGATGTTGAGCAGTTCTTC.

The chain joins TRBV7-9 to TRBJ2-1; 12 bases are a match to TRBD1. Germline trimming cut 1 base from V and 6 bases from J; bases unmatched to any gene: 7. Germline CDR1 reads SEHNR; CDR2 reads FQNEAQ (reference sequence). The CDR3 sequence is 17 residues long. The CDR3 here is CASSLELGQGARNEQFF. Written as DNA, the CDR3 is TGTGCCAGCAGCTTAGAGTTGGGACAGGGGGCGCGCAATGAGCAGTTCTTC.

This rearrangement joins TRBV27 to TRBJ1-3; 8 nucleotides match TRBD1. Germline-derived CDR1 and CDR2 are MNHEY and SMNVEV (reference sequence). This CDR3 has 18 residues. Trimming cost V 5 bases and J 0 bases; bases outside gene matches: 12. This chain's CDR3 is CASSLTPDRVSSGNTIYF. The CDR3 DNA reads as TGTGCCAGCAGTCTAACCCCGGACAGGGTTTCCTCTGGAAACACCATATATTTT.

As to this clonotype: An end of the junction differs from the germline gene, which may be a read error. This rearrangement joins TRBV27 to TRBJ1-1; TRBD1 is a possible D gene (6 bases). The CDR3 is 14 amino acids. Germline loops: CDR1 MNHEY, CDR2 SMNVEV (reference sequence). The CDR3 DNA follows: TGTGCCAGCGGTTTACCGGGACAAAACACTGAAGCTTTCTTT. Amino acid sequence: CASGLPGQNTEAFF.

This clonotype showed up many times. The J gene is TRBJ2-1, the V gene TRBV10-3; no clear D gene. V was pared by 3 bases and J by 6 bases, with 9 bases between. Per the germline V gene, CDR1 is ENHRY and CDR2 is SYGVKD. The CDR3 consists of 13 residues. CDR3 residues: CAISEFAGNEQFF. In nucleotides, the CDR3 is TGTGCCATCAGTGAATTCGCAGGCAATGAGCAGTTCTTC.

The chain recombines TRBV6-1 with TRBJ1-1; 7 bases align to TRBD1. Unmatched junction bases numbered 4, after V lost 6 bases and J lost 0 bases. This CDR3 spans 14 amino acids. CDR1 is MNHNS, CDR2 SASEGT, per germline. The CDR3 protein is CASSGQVLNTEAFF. The CDR3 bases are TGTGCCAGCAGCGGACAGGTTCTGAACACTGAAGCTTTCTTT.

The J gene is TRBJ2-2, the V gene TRBV20-1; 7 bases are shared with TRBD2. Trimming took 5 bases from V and 1 from J; bases not matched to a gene: 1. This CDR3 has 13 residues. Germline values: CDR1 DFQATT, CDR2 SNEGSKA (reference sequence). The CDR3 nucleotides are TGCAGTGCTGGGGGGGGGAACACCGGGGAGCTGTTTTTT. As protein: CSAGGGNTGELFF.

The chain carries TRBV20-1 and TRBJ2-7; D may be TRBD2 (5 bases). Germline CDR1 reads DFQATT; CDR2 reads SNEGSKA (reference sequence). Trimming left V 0 bases short and J 3 bases short, with 12 bases between. The CDR3 loop spans 14 amino acids. CDR3: CSARDRWRNYEQYF. DNA for the CDR3: TGCAGTGCTAGAGATCGTTGGAGGAACTACGAGCAGTACTTC.

The chain couples TRBV7-9 to TRBJ2-7, with a weak D call TRBD2 (6 bases). This CDR3 is built from 14 residues. Germline CDR1 and CDR2: SEHNR and FQNEAQ (reference sequence). With 5 bases removed from V and 3 bases from J, the gap between germline ends came to 14 bases. CDR3 nucleotide sequence: TGTGCCAGCAGCCGACAATCGCGGGGCTACGAGCAGTACTTC. Its translation: CASSRQSRGYEQYF.

This clonotype was seen a handful of times. This chain joins TRBV4-3 and TRBJ2-2; D remains ambiguous. This CDR3 contains 15 residues. Trimming removed 5 bases from V and 8 bases from J, with 18 bases in between. The germline CDR1 and CDR2 sequences are LGHNA and YSLEER. CDR3 nucleotides: TGCGCCAGCAGCTCCGGGTTTAGAAGTCCGGGGGAGCTGTTTTTT. It yields the protein CASSSGFRSPGELFF.

This clonotype turned up a few times. This chain connects TRBV15 to TRBJ2-2; D is unclear. The CDR3 spans 15 residues. V lost 0 bases to trimming and J lost 6 bases, with 11 bases between them. Germline V gives CDR1 LNHNV, CDR2 YYDKDF (reference sequence). The CDR3 coding sequence is TGTGCCACCAGCAGAGATAGTCGTGAGTCCGGGGAGCTGTTTTTT. This sequence encodes CATSRDSRESGELFF.

This clonotype turned up a few times. The V and J genes are TRBV12-3 or TRBV12-4 and TRBJ1-1; D may be TRBD1 (6 bases). V was cut by 1 base and J by 7 bases, with 13 bases left in between. The CDR3 covers 14 residues. The CDR3: CASSLVLRGGEAFF. The CDR3 region has the DNA TGTGCCAGCAGTTTAGTGCTCAGGGGTGGTGAAGCTTTCTTT.